The present entry profiles one T cell receptor (beta chain) with its context. This entry belongs to a study of blood T cell repertoires in COVID-19. As for the study in general: Specimens from acute and convalescent COVID-19 originated in the United States, Italy and Spain.

Profiled with immunoSEQ multiplex PCR; TCRdb holds only in-frame clones, not every one. The sample lists approximately 96,000 clones; approximately 91% were seen once. This CDR3 has 13 amino acids. V was shortened by 10 bases and J by 2 bases, with 9 bases between the two germline ends. The germline V gene has CDR1 ENHRY and CDR2 SYGVKD. Sequencing was carried out using peripheral blood. The chain joins TRBV10-3 to TRBJ2-6; D gene uncertain. The TCR originated in a woman at least 80 years old with acute or convalescent COVID-19. This chain's CDR3 is CATKPAGANVLTF. CDR3 nucleotide sequence: TGTGCCACTAAACCGGCTGGGGCCAACGTCCTGACTTTC.